This paragraph covers one T cell receptor beta chain sequence. CDR1 is MNHNS and CDR2 is SASEGT in the germline V gene. This CDR3 is built from 15 residues. Losses at the gene ends were 7 bases for V and 0 bases for J; bases not matched to a gene: 3. With 60 Vbeta and 13 Jbeta primers, the PCR was carried out. Measured with immunoSEQ multiplex PCR; TCRdb has only the in-frame clones, and not every one. The table lists some 130,000 clones, approximately 68% of them singletons. This entry is derived from a study of cytomegalovirus exposure and HLA in healthy donors. This receptor was obtained from a man aged 25 to 40 in good health and CMV-seropositive. The V gene is TRBV6-1, the J gene TRBJ2-6; 7 nucleotides agree with TRBD2. Sequencing used PBMCs. CDR3 in DNA: TGTGCCAGCACCGGACTAGTCTCTGGGGCCAACGTCCTGACTTTC. This translates into CASTGLVSGANVLTF.